This T cell receptor beta chain was sequenced in a study of blood T cell repertoires in COVID-19. Study context: The origin of the acute and convalescent COVID-19 samples was the United States, Italy and Spain. T cells, B-cell-depleted T cells, or PBMCs supplied cDNA or gDNA.

TCRdb's table, derived via immunoSEQ multiplex PCR, lists solely in-frame clones and lacks some. The profile covers 140,000 to 150,000 clones, with 88% appearing a single time and 2.3% taken by the ten largest. The CDR3 contains 15 residues. Trimming shortened V by 5 bases and J by 1 base, and 11 bases separated the two germline ends. CDR1 is MNHEY and CDR2 is SVGAGI in the germline V gene. The TCR sequence derives from a human donor in a cohort sampled during active COVID-19. The rearrangement uses TRBV6-5 and TRBJ1-4, with D possibly matching TRBD1 (5 bases). Sequenced material: peripheral blood. The CDR3 coding sequence is TGTGCCAGCAGTACCACAGGTGGAACTAATGAAAAACTGTTTTTT. Translating it yields CASSTTGGTNEKLFF.